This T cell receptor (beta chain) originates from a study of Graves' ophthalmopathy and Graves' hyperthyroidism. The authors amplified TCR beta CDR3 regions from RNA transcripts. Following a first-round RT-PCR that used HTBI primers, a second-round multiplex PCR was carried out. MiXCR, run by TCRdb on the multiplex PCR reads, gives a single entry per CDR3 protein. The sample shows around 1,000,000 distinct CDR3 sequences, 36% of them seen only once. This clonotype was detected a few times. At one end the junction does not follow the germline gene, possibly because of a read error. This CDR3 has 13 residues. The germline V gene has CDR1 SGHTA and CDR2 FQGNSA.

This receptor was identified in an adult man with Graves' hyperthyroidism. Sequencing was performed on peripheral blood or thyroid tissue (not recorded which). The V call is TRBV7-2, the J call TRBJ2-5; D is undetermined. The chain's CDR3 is CASSSIGRETQHF. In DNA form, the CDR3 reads TGTGCCAGCAGCTCGATTGGGCGAGAGACCCAGCACTTC.